The following is a T cell receptor beta chain sequence with its context. Its antigen has not been determined. Per-base qualities were not stored, and no clone one base away is much larger. The immunoSEQ Assay, a bias-controlled multiplex PCR, was used to amplify TCRbeta CDR3 regions from genomic DNA. As for the authors' bioinformatics: Nucleated cell counts per sample were estimated from amplification of reference gene primers within the assay. Sequence reads were collapsed and filtered to measure the absolute abundance of every unique TCRbeta CDR3 rearrangement. For each sample, productive Simpson clonality was calculated by taking the square root of Simpson's diversity index across productive rearrangements. As stored in TCRdb, this immuneACCESS dataset retains in-frame rearrangements with V and J assigned. A fraction of the clones does not appear; measured against another copy, unresolved V genes explain less than half of the discrepancy, and the remainder lacks a known reason. D and trimming were read from the DNA, whereas the V and J calls and clone size are those reported in that table. Recorded for this sample are approximately 90,000 clones; 82% of them occurred a single time. The top ten clones comprise approximately 1.3% of the sample.

As encoded in the germline V gene (reference sequence), CDR1 is SEHNR while CDR2 is FQNEAQ. Clipping removes 3 bases from V and 4 bases from J, with 13 as the unmatched junction base count. The CDR3 covers 18 residues, taking in both the cysteine and the phenylalanine. CDR3 DNA only is kept here, 54 bases in frame from base 1. Collaborating institutions collected whole blood in K2EDTA tubes following their own protocols. For TCRbeta analysis, collaborators shipped samples as frozen whole blood, isolated PBMCs, or DNA extracted from either of those sample types. This sample was included in a study of blood T cell repertoires in COVID-19 (dated by TCRdb to 2020 to 2021). General notes on the study: Collaborator samples came from the United States, Italy and Spain and covered acute and convalescent phases of COVID-19. The prospective study material was composed of cDNA or gDNA derived from T cells, B-cell-depleted T cells, or PBMCs. The dataset comprised deeply sampled blood TCRbeta repertoires from subjects exposed to, actively infected with, or recovered from COVID-19. The repertoires were released in a freely available public database meant as a resource for research on the immune response to SARS-CoV-2. The samples were drawn from the first 160 participants of the ongoing ImmuneRACE study and from 950 to 1,500 subjects provided by 6 global collaborators. Sample metadata almost always included a de-identified subject ID, COVID-19 status, age in years and sex. Where HLA class I and class II types were available, the types were taken from metadata supplied by the sample provider, not from assay-based typing.

Beyond this particular receptor, the publication reports: Clinical and demographic metadata were provided uncurated, with the amount varying by source and participant.

This clonotype was obtained from a woman older than 75 with acute or convalescent COVID-19. The sample taken for sequencing was peripheral blood. The V and J genes are TRBV7-9 and TRBJ2-2; 8 bases in the junction line up with TRBD2. This receptor has the CDR3 CASSFPSSGFVSTGELFF. The sequence in DNA is TGTGCCAGCAGCTTCCCTTCTAGCGGGTTTGTTTCCACCGGGGAGCTGTTTTTT.